Detailed here is one T cell receptor beta chain. The method was immunoSEQ multiplex PCR; TCRdb's version includes in-frame clones alone and lacks a portion of them. The sample has tens of thousands of clones, nearly 80% seen once. This entry is derived from a study of preoperative IRX-2 immunotherapy in early breast cancer. The CDR3 runs 15 residues. Trimming removed 10 bases from V and 6 bases from J; junction bases left unmatched: 8. CDR1 and CDR2 (germline): MNHGY, SAAAGT. Treatment noted: preoperative locoregional IRX-2 cytokine immunotherapy. This phase Ib study tested locoregional IRX-2 cytokine immunotherapy given before surgery.

The TCR originated in a human donor with breast cancer. The material was lymph node tissue, obtained before IRX-2 immunotherapy. The chain carries TRBV6-8 and TRBJ2-3, with TRBD2 identical over 15 bases. CDR3 sequence: CAISSGLAGGDTQYF. The CDR3 DNA sequence: TGTGCCATCAGCTCGGGACTAGCGGGGGGTGATACGCAGTATTTT.